This TCR beta chain originates from a study of metastatic and nonmetastatic thyroid tumors. Study as a whole: A comparison of repertoires was made across blood and tumor or nodule tissue from malignant and benign thyroid patients. Study-wide results and limits: It was reported that TCR beta diversity was significantly higher in malignant thyroid tumors than benign nodules, in blood and tumor.

In the original processing: The distant-metastasis classifier for papillary thyroid cancer was built from CDR3 differences across clinicopathological groups. With MiXCR, TCRdb called clones anew from the PCR reads. These V and J calls originate from TCRdb's pipeline instead of the authors' own analysis. Of fewer than 100,000 clones listed, under 15% are singletons. This CDR3 has 16 residues. Germline-derived CDR1 and CDR2 are LGHNA and YNFKEQ. Not a single patient had been given any form of treatment at any point before undergoing thyroid surgery. Comment on this clone: Its antigen is not identified. Just one base apart from a much larger clone, this may be a read error.

The chain employs TRBV4-2 and TRBJ2-2; D is perhaps TRBD1 or TRBD2 (5 bases each). The sequenced sample was blood. The sequence was obtained from a female donor with papillary thyroid cancer or a benign thyroid nodule (not recorded which). Some clones in this sample may be carry-over from other donors' samples. CDR3 bases: TGTTCCAGCAGCCAAGTAATAGGGCTGGGGGCCGGGGAGCTGTTTTTT. Encoded protein: CSSSQVIGLGAGELFF.